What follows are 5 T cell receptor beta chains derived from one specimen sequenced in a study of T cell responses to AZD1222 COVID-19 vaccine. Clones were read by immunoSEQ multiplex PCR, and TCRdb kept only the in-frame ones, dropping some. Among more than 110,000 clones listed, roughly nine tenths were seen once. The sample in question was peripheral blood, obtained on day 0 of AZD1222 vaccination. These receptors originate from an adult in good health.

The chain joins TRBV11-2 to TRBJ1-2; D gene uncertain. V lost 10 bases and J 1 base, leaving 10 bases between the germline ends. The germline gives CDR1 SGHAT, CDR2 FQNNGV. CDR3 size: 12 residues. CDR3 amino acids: CATLTSNYGYTF. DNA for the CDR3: TGTGCCACCCTCACGAGTAACTATGGCTACACCTTC. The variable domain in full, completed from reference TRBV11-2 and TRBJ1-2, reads EAGVAQSPRYKIIEKRQSVAFWCNPISGHATLYWYQQILGQGPKLLIQFQNNGVVDDSQLPKDRFSAERLKGVDSTLKIQPAKLEDSAVYLCATLTSNYGYTFGSGTRLTVV.

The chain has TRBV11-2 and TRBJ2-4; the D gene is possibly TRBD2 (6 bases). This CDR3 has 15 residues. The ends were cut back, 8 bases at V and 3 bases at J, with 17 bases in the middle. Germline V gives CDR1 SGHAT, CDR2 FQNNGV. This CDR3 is CASGLSGGVKNIQYF. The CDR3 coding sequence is TGTGCCAGCGGACTAAGCGGCGGGGTCAAAAACATTCAGTACTTC. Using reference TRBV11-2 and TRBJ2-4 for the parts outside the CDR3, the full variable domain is EAGVAQSPRYKIIEKRQSVAFWCNPISGHATLYWYQQILGQGPKLLIQFQNNGVVDDSQLPKDRFSAERLKGVDSTLKIQPAKLEDSAVYLCASGLSGGVKNIQYFGAGTRLSVL.

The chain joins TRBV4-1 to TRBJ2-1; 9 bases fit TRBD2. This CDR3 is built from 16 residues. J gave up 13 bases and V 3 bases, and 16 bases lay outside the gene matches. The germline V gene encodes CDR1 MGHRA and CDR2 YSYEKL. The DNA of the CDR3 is TGCGCCAGCAGCCAGGGGGCGGGAGGGCACCTGACGGAACAGTTCTTC. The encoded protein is CASSQGAGGHLTEQFF.

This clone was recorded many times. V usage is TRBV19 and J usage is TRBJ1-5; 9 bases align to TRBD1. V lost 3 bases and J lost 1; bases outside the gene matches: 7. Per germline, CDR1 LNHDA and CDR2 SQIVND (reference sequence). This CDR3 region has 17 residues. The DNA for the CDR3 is TGTGCCAGTAGTATGGACAGGGGCGGAATGAGCAATCAGCCCCAGCATTTT. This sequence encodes CASSMDRGGMSNQPQHF.

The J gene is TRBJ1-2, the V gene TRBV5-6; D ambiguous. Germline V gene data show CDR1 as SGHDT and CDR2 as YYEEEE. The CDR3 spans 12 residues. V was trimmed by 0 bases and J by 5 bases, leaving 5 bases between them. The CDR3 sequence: CASSLGDYGYTF. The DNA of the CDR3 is TGTGCCAGCAGCTTGGGAGATTATGGCTACACCTTC.